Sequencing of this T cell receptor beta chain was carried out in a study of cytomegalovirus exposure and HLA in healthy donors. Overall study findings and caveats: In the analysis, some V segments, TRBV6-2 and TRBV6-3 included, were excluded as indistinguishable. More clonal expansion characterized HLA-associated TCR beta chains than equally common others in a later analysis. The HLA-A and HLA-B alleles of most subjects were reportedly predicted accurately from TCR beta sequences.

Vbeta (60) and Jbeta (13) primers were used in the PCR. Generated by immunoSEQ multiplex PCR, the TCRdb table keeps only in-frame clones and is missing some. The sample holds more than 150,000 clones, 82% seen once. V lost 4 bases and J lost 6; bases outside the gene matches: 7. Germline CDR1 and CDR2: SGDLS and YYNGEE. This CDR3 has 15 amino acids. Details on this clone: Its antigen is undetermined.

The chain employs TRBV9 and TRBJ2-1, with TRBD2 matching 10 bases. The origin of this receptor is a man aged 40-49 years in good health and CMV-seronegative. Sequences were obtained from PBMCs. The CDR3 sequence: CASSRASGSINEQFF. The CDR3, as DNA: TGTGCCAGCAGCAGGGCTAGCGGGAGTATCAATGAGCAGTTCTTC.